The source of this T cell receptor beta chain is a study of neoadjuvant anti-PD-1 for oral cavity cancer. Study-level information: Around day 43, patients without progression received a fourth nivolumab dose before surgery. Study observations and caveats: After neoadjuvant nivolumab, PBMC T cell clonality was significantly higher in non-responders than responders.

Concerning this clone itself: Its specificity is unknown.

V dropped 6 bases and J dropped 5 bases, with 16 bases sitting between them. Germline V gene lookup returns CDR1 LGHNA and CDR2 YNFKEQ. The CDR3 length is 14 residues. PBMC libraries mostly used approximately 0.5 ug of input genomic DNA, with six replicates per sample. Profiled with immunoSEQ multiplex PCR; TCRdb holds only in-frame clones, not every one. The top ten clones hold roughly 2.4% of a sample with about 15,000 clones, 60% to 65% of them seen once. This TCR came from a person aged 40 to 85 with oral cavity squamous cell carcinoma. The genes are TRBV4-2 and TRBJ1-1; D possibly corresponds to TRBD1 (5 bases). The sequenced sample was PBMCs, obtained before nivolumab (anti-PD-1) treatment. CDR3 sequence reads: CASRPRGGGTEAFF. CDR3 nucleotide sequence: TGTGCCAGCAGACCCCGGGGGGGTGGGACTGAAGCTTTCTTT.